This TCR beta chain stems from a study of control samples from healthy donors and cancer patients. The V gene end was trimmed by 3 bases and the J gene end by 4 bases; junction bases not matched to a gene: 8. Germline CDR1 reads ENHRY; CDR2 reads SYGVKD. The CDR3 has 16 amino acids. TCRdb's copy holds only in-frame clones and misses some; the assay was immunoSEQ multiplex PCR. Altogether 71,000 or so clones are present, just under 90% being singletons, with the ten largest covering under 20%. The sequence was obtained from a man aged 55 to 70 with lung cancer. This chain joins TRBV10-3 and TRBJ2-3; 9 bases line up with TRBD2. The sequenced material came from PBMCs. CDR3 nucleotide sequence: TGTGCCATCAGTGAAGGTAGCGGGGGAAATTCAGATACGCAGTATTTT. Translating gives CAISEGSGGNSDTQYF.